The subject of this entry is one T cell receptor (beta chain). The antigen is undetermined. This sample is part of a study of cytomegalovirus exposure and HLA in healthy donors. Study outcomes and limitations: No immune exposure information besides CMV serostatus was available. One variant, a missense change in DCLRE1C, was linked in a later analysis to TCR beta V- and J-gene trimming.

13 Jbeta primers and 60 Vbeta primers were used for the PCR. Assay used: immunoSEQ multiplex PCR; TCRdb lists only in-frame clones, some missing. Among around 150,000 clones listed, roughly 81% were seen once. The germline V and J ends were trimmed by 3 bases and 3 bases, with 12 bases remaining between them. The CDR3 runs to 14 residues. Looked up from germline, CDR1 is MDHEN and CDR2 is SYDVKM. J is TRBJ2-7 and V is TRBV28; the D gene is possibly TRBD1 (5 bases). This receptor was obtained from a man younger than 35 in good health and CMV-seropositive. Sequencing was carried out using PBMCs. The CDR3 region is CASSFGQGGYEQYF. The DNA for the CDR3 is TGTGCCAGCAGTTTCGGGCAGGGCGGCTACGAGCAGTACTTC.